This T cell receptor beta chain was sequenced during a study of blood T cell repertoires in COVID-19 (TCRdb year 2020). Notes on the research overall: Collaborator samples came from the United States, Italy and Spain and covered acute and convalescent phases of COVID-19. A freely available public database, intended as a resource for researchers studying the immune response to SARS-CoV-2, is where the repertoires were released. The samples were drawn from two sources: the first 160 participants of the ongoing ImmuneRACE study, and approximately 1,300 subjects contributed by 6 global collaborators. Sample metadata almost always included a de-identified subject ID, COVID-19 status, age in years and sex. Deeply sampled blood TCRbeta repertoires from subjects exposed to, actively infected with, or recovered from COVID-19 were included in the dataset. Where available, HLA class I and class II types were taken from metadata supplied by the sample provider and were not determined by assay-based typing. The prospective study material was composed of cDNA or gDNA derived from T cells, B-cell-depleted T cells, or PBMCs.

Collaborating institutions collected whole blood in K2EDTA tubes following their own protocols. For TCRbeta analysis, collaborators shipped samples in one of three forms: frozen whole blood, isolated PBMCs, or DNA extracted from either of those sample types. Results and caveats for the whole study, not just this receptor: The amount of clinical and demographic metadata varied by source and participant and was provided uncurated.

The immunoSEQ Assay, a bias-controlled multiplex PCR, was used to amplify TCRbeta CDR3 regions from genomic DNA. Concerning the study's data processing: The number of nucleated cells in each sample was estimated from the amplification of reference gene primers within the assay. To quantify the absolute abundance of each unique TCRbeta CDR3 rearrangement, sequence reads were collapsed and filtered. For each sample, productive Simpson clonality was calculated as the square root of Simpson's diversity index across productive rearrangements. As stored in TCRdb, this immuneACCESS dataset retains in-frame rearrangements with V and J assigned. A fraction of the clones does not appear; measured against another copy, unresolved V genes explain less than half of the discrepancy, and the remainder lacks a known reason. Clonal size and the V and J genes are those of that table, whereas D and trimming came from the DNA. A total of 150,000 to 200,000 clones appear in this sample, around four fifths of them only once. The top ten clonotypes cover more than 5% of the sample.

Of note for this clone: It has no known antigen specificity. Per-base qualities were not stored, and no clone one base away is much larger.

The CDR3, from cysteine to phenylalanine, totals 13 residues. Of all the DNA, just the CDR3 is kept, 39 bases in frame from base 1. V gives up 6 bases and J gives up 7 bases, and the segment between their germline ends measures 16 bases. The V and J segments used are TRBV12-3 or TRBV12-4 and TRBJ2-7; the D gene assignment is ambiguous. The receptor's source is a woman in her 30s with acute or convalescent COVID-19. Sequences were obtained from peripheral blood. DNA sequence: TGTGCCAGCAGCACTCCTGGTCCGTGGGAGCAGTACTTC. It codes for CASSTPGPWEQYF.